The present TCR beta chain was sequenced within a study of cytomegalovirus exposure and HLA in healthy donors. Study-wide points: TCR beta chain V- and J-gene trimming was linked, in a later analysis, to a missense variant in DCLRE1C.

Concerning this clone: As yet, its antigen is unknown.

PCR primers comprised 60 Vbeta and 13 Jbeta primers. Only in-frame clones appear in the TCRdb table, and some are missing; sequencing was by immunoSEQ multiplex PCR. The sample yields some 130,000 clones, of which the top ten take up less than 2.5%. V was shortened by 0 bases and J by 1 base, with 28 bases between the two germline ends. The CDR3 runs 22 residues. V and J are TRBV23-1 and TRBJ1-5; D perhaps matches TRBD1 (6 bases). TRBV23-1 is an open reading frame whose function is uncertain. The clonotype originates from a woman between 55 and 75 years old in good health and CMV-seronegative. The sequenced material came from PBMCs. The CDR3 is CASSQSQGQTNPAAVSNQPQHF. The DNA of the CDR3 is TGCGCCAGCAGTCAATCTCAGGGGCAAACGAACCCCGCGGCAGTGAGCAATCAGCCCCAGCATTTT.